This T cell receptor beta chain came from a study of blood T cell repertoires in COVID-19. Germline-derived CDR1 and CDR2 are MNHEY and SVGAGI. The CDR3 length is 14 residues. Trimming left V 7 bases short and J 6 bases short, with 18 bases between. Method: immunoSEQ multiplex PCR; TCRdb's copy keeps in-frame clones and lacks some. The sample records about 49,000 clones, around 83% being singletons. This clone was seen more than once but under ten times. The rearrangement links TRBV6-5 to TRBJ1-2; D perhaps matches TRBD1 (5 bases). The source is a man aged 40-49 years with active COVID-19. The sample consisted of peripheral blood. CDR3 protein: CASTNPGAVNGYTF. For the CDR3, the DNA is TGTGCCAGCACAAATCCTGGGGCAGTCAATGGCTACACCTTC.